The source of this T cell receptor beta chain is a study of blood T cell repertoires in COVID-19. Study background: Italy, Spain and the United States were the sources of the convalescent and acute COVID-19 samples. PBMCs, B-cell-depleted T cells, or T cells were the source of the cDNA or gDNA that made up the material.

Under the authors' procedure: Reference gene primers were amplified, and this amplification served to estimate nucleated cell counts. Measured with immunoSEQ multiplex PCR; TCRdb has only the in-frame clones, and not every one. V and J calls plus clone size are reproduced from that table; the DNA served to infer D and trimming. The data show 370,000 or so clones, 70% to 85% seen once. Per the germline V gene, CDR1 is MNHEY and CDR2 is SVGAGI. There are 14 residues in the CDR3. The V gene end was trimmed by 5 bases and the J gene end by 12 bases; junction bases not matched to a gene: 11. The chain links TRBV6-5 to TRBJ1-4, with 8 bases matching TRBD1. The receptor was derived from a human donor with acute or convalescent COVID-19. The donor label of this sample is uncertain. The sequenced sample was peripheral blood. CDR3 DNA: TGTGCCAGCAGTACGGACAGGGCCATGGGGGAACTGTTTTTT. Translating it yields CASSTDRAMGELFF.